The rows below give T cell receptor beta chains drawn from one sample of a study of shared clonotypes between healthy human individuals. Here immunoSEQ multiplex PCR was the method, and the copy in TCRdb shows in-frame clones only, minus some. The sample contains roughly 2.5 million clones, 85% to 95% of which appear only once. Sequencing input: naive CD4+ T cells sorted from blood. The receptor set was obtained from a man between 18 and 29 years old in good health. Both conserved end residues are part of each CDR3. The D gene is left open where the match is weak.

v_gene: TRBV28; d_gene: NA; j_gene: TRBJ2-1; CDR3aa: CASSRIRAINLGGNEQFF
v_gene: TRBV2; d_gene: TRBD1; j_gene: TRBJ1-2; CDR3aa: CASSVGTGPTLIYGYTF
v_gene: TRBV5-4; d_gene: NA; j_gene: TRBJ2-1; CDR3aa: CASSFSGNYNEQFF
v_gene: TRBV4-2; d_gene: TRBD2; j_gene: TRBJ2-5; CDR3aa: CASSQEALAGETQYF
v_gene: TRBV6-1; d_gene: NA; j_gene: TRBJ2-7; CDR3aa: CAISESTNLNYEQYF
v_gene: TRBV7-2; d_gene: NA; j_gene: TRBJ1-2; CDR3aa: CASSLLNPSQGYTF
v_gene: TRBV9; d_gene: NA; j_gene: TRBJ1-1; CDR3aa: CASSVDGRNTEAFF
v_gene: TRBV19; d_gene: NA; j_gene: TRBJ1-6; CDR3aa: CASSLTNSPLHF
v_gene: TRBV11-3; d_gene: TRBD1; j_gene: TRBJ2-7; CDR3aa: CASSPRQGANSEQYF
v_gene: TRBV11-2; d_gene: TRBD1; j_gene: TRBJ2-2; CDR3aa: CASSVDRGQVSGELFF
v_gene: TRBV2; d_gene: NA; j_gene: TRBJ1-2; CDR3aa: CASAPEFDYGYTF
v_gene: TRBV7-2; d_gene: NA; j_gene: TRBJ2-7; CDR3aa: CASSLEIAYEQYF
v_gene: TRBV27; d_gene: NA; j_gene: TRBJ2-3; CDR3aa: CASSLSVAYTQYF
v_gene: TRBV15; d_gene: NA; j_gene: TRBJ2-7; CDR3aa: CATSRAYEFTYEQYF
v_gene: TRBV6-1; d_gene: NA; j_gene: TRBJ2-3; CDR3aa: CASSVSTDTQYF
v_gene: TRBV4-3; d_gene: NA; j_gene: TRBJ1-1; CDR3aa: CASSQGSGRAFF
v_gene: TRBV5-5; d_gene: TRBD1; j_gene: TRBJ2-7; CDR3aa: CASSLGTGNLYEQYF